This TCR beta chain stems from a study of early T cells in non-severe SARS-CoV-2 infection. Overall study findings and caveats: VDJdb-based annotation leaned toward anti-spike CD8 responses and missed private and CD4 specificities.

This clonotype was detected ten times or more. The antigen remains unidentified. Trimming left V 4 bases short and J 3 bases short, with 16 bases between. The germline V gene encodes CDR1 DFQATT and CDR2 SNEGSKA (reference sequence). The CDR3 spans 14 residues. Tagging with unique molecular identifiers was applied to individual cDNA molecules. MiXCR was run by TCRdb on the 5' RACE reads, yielding one entry per CDR3 protein. The table lists 60,000 to 70,000 distinct CDR3 sequences, around 6.5% of them singletons. This material consisted of whole blood, taken at baseline. The rearrangement joins TRBV20-1 to TRBJ2-7; tentative D call: TRBD1 (5 bases). The TCR was taken from an adult who was a healthcare worker with PCR-confirmed SARS-CoV-2 infection or an uninfected control (not recorded which). CDR3 bases: TGCAGTGCTATAAGAGACAGATACAACTACGAGCAGTACTTC. Protein: CSAIRDRYNYEQYF.